This TCR beta chain was captured in a study of somatic mutations in cytotoxic T cells in rheumatoid arthritis (dated by TCRdb to 2017 to 2019). General notes on the study: Right after diagnosis and prior to the start of any treatment, approximately 30 ml EDTA of peripheral blood was drawn from patients. Some V beta antibody-stained T-cell populations were flow-sorted on a FACSAria II or Sony SH800 at nearly 100% purity, and sorted V beta1+ cells also underwent TCRB sequencing. Whether expanded CD8+ T-cell clones in untreated, newly diagnosed rheumatoid arthritis carry somatic mutations was the study question, and clonality was characterized with TCRB deep sequencing. TCRB deep sequencing was performed for 65 rheumatoid arthritis patients and 20 healthy controls. Patients and controls did not essentially differ in median age, which was nearly identical between the groups. Results and caveats for the whole study, not just this receptor: In patients, CD8+ clonality rose with age (Spearman r of about 0.53), which was not the case in healthy controls. The antigen targets of the expanded CD8+ clones were unknown, and absence from virus-specific databases did not rule out viral specificity. Several identical CD8+ TCRB sequences were found in both blood and synovial fluid, and in about an eighth of the roughly 60 patients the largest CD8+ clone exceeded 20% of CD8+ cells. There was no significant difference in CD8+ T-cell clonality between rheumatoid arthritis patients and age-matched healthy controls.

Concerning this clone: Its antigen remains unidentified. There are no base qualities to consult, and no much larger clone falls within one base.

The immunoSEQ assay was applied to genomic DNA for TCRB CDR3 sequencing. Processing in the source paper ran as follows. Published virus-specific TCRB sequences were compared with patient CD8+ clones larger than 1%, and only a few matches were found. Analyses were restricted to productive TCRB rearrangements. A clone was defined by a unique TCRB CDR3 sequence, and clonality was computed as a productive clonality index based on Shannon entropy. Repertoire overlap for a pair of samples was computed from each clone's template counts relative to total templates per sample. Flow cytometry-measured V-gene usage correlated with V-gene usage from TCRB sequencing, with a Spearman r of more than 0.6. Imported from immuneACCESS, the table was reduced by TCRdb to in-frame sequences with V and J called. These copies leave out some clones; in studies compared against another copy, an unresolved V gene accounts for under half, and the cause of the remainder is not known. V, J and clone size are taken as reported in that table, and D and trimming were inferred from the DNA itself. The sample table shows about 16,000 clones, and roughly four fifths are seen once. The ten largest clones add up to around 15% of the sample.

On an AutoMACS, CD4+ and CD8+ cells were isolated via positive magnetic bead selection, and their purity was verified by flow cytometry. Clonal expansions were first screened by flow cytometry with a TCR V beta antibody panel, then characterized by TCRB deep sequencing of sorted CD8+ fractions. Isolation of peripheral blood mononuclear cells was done through Ficoll-Paque PLUS density gradient separation. Nucleospin Tissue or Tissue XS kits were used to extract DNA from CD4-enriched, CD8-enriched or PBMC samples, and a Qubit 2.0 fluorometer was used for quantification. Sequencing used CD8+ T cells sorted from blood. The receptor's source is a woman aged 45-59 years with rheumatoid arthritis.

Here is the DNA: TGCGCCAGCAGTGAGGGGACCCCGGAGGGTCAGCCCCAGCATTTT. Translated, this is CASSEGTPEGQPQHF. The chain is assembled from TRBV10-2 and TRBJ1-5; matching of 5 bases hints at TRBD1 as the D gene. Its CDR3 holds 15 amino acids, cysteine through phenylalanine. The sequence is cut down to CDR3 DNA, 45 bases in frame from base 1. The CDR1 and CDR2 encoded by the germline V gene are WSHSY and SAAADI. V drops 2 bases and J drops 6 bases, leaving 14 bases in between.